Below are 8 T cell receptor beta chains sequenced from a single sample in a study of spatial heterogeneity in lung cancer. No antigen is known for these receptors. The time point denotes: sample taken at primary tumor resection. TCRdb used MiXCR to reprocess the 5' RACE reads, holding one entry per CDR3 protein. The profile shows 15,000 to 20,000 distinct CDR3 sequences, around 6% of them singletons. Notes on the study in general: Within tumors, counts of expanded alpha and beta TCRs tracked tumor mutation counts.

This sample comprised lung tumor tissue, obtained at surgery. These TCRs come from a female donor with early-stage non-small cell lung cancer.

This clonotype was seen only a few times. The J gene is TRBJ1-3, the V gene TRBV4-1, with unresolved D. The V end lost 4 bases, the J end lost 1 base, and 14 bases lay between the germline ends. The V gene's germline CDR1 is MGHRA and CDR2 YSYEKL. The CDR3 has 16 amino acids. CDR3 loop: CASSRLPDGSGNTIYF. CDR3 in DNA: TGCGCCAGCAGCCGCCTCCCGGACGGGTCTGGAAACACCATATATTTT.

This clonotype was seen more than once but under ten times. The junction and the germline gene differ at one end; a read error may be behind it. The rearrangement joins TRBV7-9 to TRBJ1-1, with D unresolved. This CDR3 is built from 14 residues. Germline V lookup: CDR1 SEHNR, CDR2 FQNEAQ (reference sequence). Here the CDR3 DNA reads TGTGCCAGCAGCTTAGCTAGGGTGAAAACTGAAGCTTTCTTT. Its translation: CASSLARVKTEAFF.

By sample share, this clonotype is medium-sized. The chain employs TRBV5-8 and TRBJ1-5; D is unclear. Germline V CDR1 and CDR2: SGHTS, YDEGEE. Trimming shortened V by 3 bases and J by 3 bases, and 7 bases separated the two germline ends. This CDR3 is built from 13 residues. CDR3 sequence (DNA): TGTGCCAGCAGCTCGGGCCTCAATCAGCCCCAGCATTTT. Protein sequence: CASSSGLNQPQHF.

Many counts were recorded for this clonotype. The genes are TRBV6-5 and TRBJ1-1; D is uncertain. Germline V gene data show CDR1 as MNHEY and CDR2 as SVGAGI. V was cut by 7 bases and J by 3 bases, with 15 bases left in between. This CDR3 region has 14 residues. The CDR3 DNA follows: TGTGCCAGCACTCGAGATCCTGGGGACACTGAAGCTTTCTTT. Protein: CASTRDPGDTEAFF.

This clonotype was found many times. This rearrangement joins TRBV29-1 to TRBJ1-2; a weak D match, TRBD1 (6 bases). Trimming removed 8 bases at V and 8 bases at J, with 24 bases between. This CDR3 region has 14 residues. CDR1 SQVTM and CDR2 ANQGSEA come from the germline V gene. This chain's CDR3 is CSSQPLRTEGGYTF. CDR3 nucleotide sequence: TGCAGCTCCCAGCCCCTTCGGACAGAAGGCGGCTACACCTTC.

This clonotype was seen many times. The CDR3 here is CSVVRGRHEQYF. CDR3 sequence (DNA): TGCAGCGTTGTCAGGGGGCGGCACGAGCAGTACTTC. This rearrangement joins TRBV29-1 to TRBJ2-7; TRBD1 matches 8 bases. The CDR3 is 12 residues long. The ends lost 4 bases at V and 5 bases at J; junction bases unmatched: 4. In germline, CDR1 is SQVTM, CDR2 ANQGSEA.

This clonotype has a count of ten or more. This chain links TRBV20-1 with TRBJ2-1, with TRBD2 matching over 9 bases. The CDR3 sequence is 14 residues long. CDR1 and CDR2 (germline): DFQATT, SNEGSKA (reference sequence). V gave up 1 base and J gave up 3 bases; unmatched junction bases: 1. The CDR3 DNA follows: TGCAGTGCTAGAGGTAGCGGGAGCTACAATGAGCAGTTCTTC. Translated, it gives CSARGSGSYNEQFF.

This clonotype was counted at least ten times. V is TRBV6-2 or TRBV6-3 and J is TRBJ1-5; maybe TRBD1 (6 bases). The germline gives CDR1 MNHEY, CDR2 SVGEGT. CDR3 length: 13 residues. V was shortened by 6 bases and J by 6 bases, with 12 bases between the two germline ends. CDR3: CASRLRGFQPQHF. For the CDR3, the DNA is TGTGCCAGCAGGTTGAGGGGGTTTCAGCCCCAGCATTTT.